This TCR beta chain was captured by sequencing in a study of early T cells in non-severe SARS-CoV-2 infection. This clonotype was recorded many times. TCRdb itself ran the 5' RACE reads through MiXCR, one entry per CDR3 protein. The repertoire holds roughly 46,000 distinct CDR3 sequences, with more than 4.5% as singletons. CDR3 size: 16 residues. V dropped 5 bases and J dropped 10; count of bases not matched to a gene: 10. CDR1 SGHNT and CDR2 YENEEA come from the germline V gene. The TCR comes from an adult who was a healthcare worker with PCR-confirmed SARS-CoV-2 infection or an uninfected control (not recorded which). The rearrangement links TRBV11-3 to TRBJ2-1, with TRBD2 matching 14 bases. The sample consisted of whole blood, taken at baseline. CDR3 coding DNA: TGTGCCAGCAGCGGGGGACTAGCGGGAGATCTTCAGGAGCAGTTCTTC. This gives the protein CASSGGLAGDLQEQFF.